This T cell receptor beta chain originates from a study of T cell responses to AZD1222 COVID-19 vaccine. Study context: Second-dose schedules of about 4 or about 12 weeks were combined.

Points on this clone: Its antigen is not known.

Study conclusions and caveats: It should be noted that donors were predominantly white British and more often female, and clonal diversity was possibly underestimated.

Trimming cost V 4 bases and J 4 bases, with 22 bases left between them. CDR3 length: 17 residues. The germline gives CDR1 SEHNR, CDR2 FQNEAQ (reference sequence). This table comes from immunoSEQ multiplex PCR, and its TCRdb copy is limited to in-frame clones, with some not included. In the table there are more than 95,000 clones, just under 95% of which are singletons. This receptor was obtained from an adult in good health. The V call is TRBV7-9, the J call TRBJ2-5; weak D call: TRBD1 (7 bases). The sequencing here drew on peripheral blood, taken on day 0 of AZD1222 vaccination. The CDR3 region is CASSSLRGRGHTETQYF. In DNA, the CDR3 is TGTGCCAGCAGCTCCCTTAGGGGGCGGGGACACACAGAGACCCAGTACTTC.